Listed below are T cell receptor beta chains from one sample, sequenced in a study of T cell responses to AZD1222 COVID-19 vaccine. TCRdb keeps only in-frame clones here, not all; method: immunoSEQ multiplex PCR. The sample consists of about 180,000 clones, around nine tenths of them appearing once. This specimen consisted of peripheral blood, obtained 28 days after the second AZD1222 dose. These receptor sequences come from an adult who received the AZD1222 COVID-19 vaccine. Both conserved end residues are part of each CDR3. D genes are given only for firm matches. The size entry is marked missing in some rows and otherwise reads once, few, many or a size class.

length: 17
size: .
D: TRBD2
J: TRBJ2-3
V: TRBV5-4
DNA: TGTGCCAGCAGCATCGGACTAGCGGGGGGTATGACAGATACGCAGTATTTT
CDR3: CASSIGLAGGMTDTQYF

length: 13
size: .
D: .
J: TRBJ1-4
V: TRBV5-4
DNA: TGTGCCAGCAGCTTGGGGCAGACCGAAAAACTGTTTTTT
CDR3: CASSLGQTEKLFF

length: 13
size: .
D: .
J: TRBJ1-1
V: TRBV6-5
DNA: TGTGCCAGCAGCCGGACAGAGAACACTGAAGCTTTCTTT
CDR3: CASSRTENTEAFF

length: 16
size: once
D: .
J: TRBJ1-1
V: TRBV19
DNA: TGTGCCAGTAGTATAGCTCTGACAGTAATGAACACTGAAGCTTTCTTT
CDR3: CASSIALTVMNTEAFF

length: 13
size: .
D: .
J: TRBJ2-3
V: TRBV4-1
DNA: TGCGCCAGCAGCCAACCTTTAGCAGATACGCAGTATTTT
CDR3: CASSQPLADTQYF

length: 15
size: .
D: TRBD1
J: TRBJ1-4
V: TRBV5-1
DNA: TGCGCCAGCAGCTTGGCCGTAGACAGGGGTGAAAAACTGTTTTTT
CDR3: CASSLAVDRGEKLFF

length: 15
size: once
D: .
J: TRBJ2-5
V: TRBV7-3
DNA: TGTGCCAGCAGCTTAAAAGGCGGCCGAGGAGAGACCCAGTACTTC
CDR3: CASSLKGGRGETQYF

length: 17
size: .
D: .
J: TRBJ2-2
V: TRBV4-2
DNA: TGTGCCAGCAGCCAAGGAGTGTCAGGCGATAACACCGGGGAGCTGTTTTTT
CDR3: CASSQGVSGDNTGELFF

length: 14
size: .
D: .
J: TRBJ2-7
V: TRBV13
DNA: TGTGCCAGCAGCTTAGCAGGGGTCGCCTACGAGCAGTACTTC
CDR3: CASSLAGVAYEQYF

length: 13
size: .
D: .
J: TRBJ2-7
V: TRBV6-5
DNA: TGTGCCAGCATCAGCAGGTCATCATACGAGCAGTACTTC
CDR3: CASISRSSYEQYF

length: 15
size: .
D: .
J: TRBJ2-1
V: TRBV25-1
DNA: TGTGCCAGCAGTGTCCCCCGGGACGGGAACAATGAGCAGTTCTTC
CDR3: CASSVPRDGNNEQFF

length: 14
size: .
D: .
J: TRBJ2-5
V: TRBV5-5
DNA: TGTGCCAGCAGCTCTAGTCCGCAGGGAGAGACCCAGTACTTC
CDR3: CASSSSPQGETQYF

length: 14
size: .
D: .
J: TRBJ1-6
V: TRBV30
DNA: TGTGCCTGGAGTGTACGACCCAATAATTCACCCCTCCACTTT
CDR3: CAWSVRPNNSPLHF

length: 18
size: .
D: .
J: TRBJ2-4
V: TRBV6-2/TRBV6-3
DNA: TGTGCCAGCAGCCTGACCGGGACTCCAACATTAGCCAAAAACATTCAGTACTTC
CDR3: CASSLTGTPTLAKNIQYF

length: 15
size: .
D: TRBD1
J: TRBJ1-2
V: TRBV9
DNA: TGTGCCAGCAGCGAGGGACAGGGGGCGTACTATGGCTACACCTTC
CDR3: CASSEGQGAYYGYTF

length: 13
size: .
D: .
J: TRBJ2-7
V: TRBV5-4
DNA: TGTGCCAGCGGCAGGCAGGGTGCCTACGAGCAGTACTTC
CDR3: CASGRQGAYEQYF

length: 14
size: .
D: .
J: TRBJ2-1
V: TRBV24-1
DNA: TGTGCCACCAGTGAGAGACAGTTCTACAATGAGCAGTTCTTC
CDR3: CATSERQFYNEQFF

length: 15
size: .
D: TRBD1
J: TRBJ2-7
V: TRBV5-4
DNA: TGTGCCAGCAGCTTGGGAGGGGACAGAACCTACGAGCAGTACTTC
CDR3: CASSLGGDRTYEQYF

length: 12
size: .
D: .
J: TRBJ2-7
V: TRBV30
DNA: TGTGCCTGGAGCAGAGTAAGTAACGAGCAGTACTTC
CDR3: CAWSRVSNEQYF

length: 15
size: .
D: TRBD1
J: TRBJ2-2
V: TRBV2
DNA: TGTGCCAGCAGGGGCAGACAGGGGGCCACCGGGGAGCTGTTTTTT
CDR3: CASRGRQGATGELFF

length: 14
size: .
D: TRBD2
J: TRBJ2-3
V: TRBV6-1
DNA: TGTGCCAGCAGTCCTAGCGGGGGGGTTGATACGCAGTATTTT
CDR3: CASSPSGGVDTQYF

length: 14
size: .
D: TRBD1
J: TRBJ1-5
V: TRBV5-6
DNA: TGTGCCAGCAGTTCCGACAGGGGGCATCAGCCCCAGCATTTT
CDR3: CASSSDRGHQPQHF

length: 16
size: .
D: .
J: TRBJ1-6
V: TRBV5-4
DNA: TGTGCCAGCAGCTTGGTACGGAGAAGTTATAATTCACCCCTCCACTTT
CDR3: CASSLVRRSYNSPLHF

length: 16
size: .
D: .
J: TRBJ1-5
V: TRBV19
DNA: TGTGCCAGTAGTATAGATCTCAGTGGAAGCAATCAGCCCCAGCATTTT
CDR3: CASSIDLSGSNQPQHF

length: 16
size: once
D: .
J: TRBJ1-1
V: TRBV6-6
DNA: TGTGCCAGCAGATTACGTAGGGAGGGCGCTTCCACTGAAGCTTTCTTT
CDR3: CASRLRREGASTEAFF

length: 14
size: .
D: TRBD1
J: TRBJ1-1
V: TRBV6-5
DNA: TGTGCCAGCAGTTACACGCCCCAGGGGGCTGAAGCTTTCTTT
CDR3: CASSYTPQGAEAFF

length: 12
size: .
D: .
J: TRBJ2-7
V: TRBV6-5
DNA: TGTGCCAGCAGGCGGGGCTTTTACGAGCAGTACTTC
CDR3: CASRRGFYEQYF

length: 17
size: .
D: .
J: TRBJ2-1
V: TRBV21-1
DNA: TGTGCCAGCACCTGGGGGGGGACAGGGAGAAGCTATCCGGCGCAGTTCTTC
CDR3: CASTWGGTGRSYPAQFF

length: 14
size: .
D: .
J: TRBJ1-1
V: TRBV6-6
DNA: TGTGCCAGCAGACGGGGGCCTATGAACACTGAAGCTTTCTTT
CDR3: CASRRGPMNTEAFF

length: 15
size: .
D: .
J: TRBJ1-1
V: TRBV6-1
DNA: TGTGCCAGCAGTGATGGCGGACGTATGAACACTGAAGCTTTCTTT
CDR3: CASSDGGRMNTEAFF

length: 13
size: .
D: TRBD2
J: TRBJ2-3
V: TRBV10-3
DNA: TGTGCCATCAGTTGGCGGGGGGAGGATACGCAGTATTTT
CDR3: CAISWRGEDTQYF

length: 17
size: .
D: TRBD1
J: TRBJ2-1
V: TRBV5-1
DNA: TGCGCCAGCAGCTTCAGCCGTGGGACAGATTCCTACAATGAGCAGTTCTTC
CDR3: CASSFSRGTDSYNEQFF

length: 18
size: .
D: TRBD1
J: TRBJ1-1
V: TRBV23-1
DNA: TGCGCCAGCAGTCATCTTCACCCCAGGGGGCCCCTGAACACTGAAGCTTTCTTT
CDR3: CASSHLHPRGPLNTEAFF

length: 13
size: once
D: TRBD1
J: TRBJ1-5
V: TRBV6-5
DNA: TGTGCCAGCAGTAAAACAGGGGATCAGCCCCAGCATTTT
CDR3: CASSKTGDQPQHF

length: 14
size: .
D: .
J: TRBJ2-2
V: TRBV5-4
DNA: TGTGCCAGCACCCTGGACCGAAACACCGGGGAGCTGTTTTTT
CDR3: CASTLDRNTGELFF

length: 15
size: .
D: TRBD1
J: TRBJ2-7
V: TRBV18
DNA: TGTGCCAGCTCACCCTACAGGGGCAGCTTAGACGAGCAGTACTTC
CDR3: CASSPYRGSLDEQYF

length: 15
size: .
D: .
J: TRBJ1-2
V: TRBV3-1/TRBV3-2
DNA: TGTGCCAGCAGCCAACCTCCAGGGGTGGGGGATGGCTACACCTTC
CDR3: CASSQPPGVGDGYTF

length: 14
size: .
D: .
J: TRBJ1-2
V: TRBV30
DNA: TGTGCCTGGAGTGACAATTCCGCTAACTATGGCTACACCTTC
CDR3: CAWSDNSANYGYTF

length: 13
size: .
D: .
J: TRBJ1-1
V: TRBV30
DNA: TGCGGCCTCCAAACCAGGGTGGACACTGAAGCTTTCTTT
CDR3: CGLQTRVDTEAFF

length: 13
size: .
D: .
J: TRBJ1-6
V: TRBV7-2
DNA: TGTGCCAGCAGCTTAGTCAGCAGTTCACCCCTCCACTTT
CDR3: CASSLVSSSPLHF

length: 13
size: .
D: .
J: TRBJ1-2
V: TRBV4-3
DNA: TGCGCCAGCAGCCAAGATCTAGGGGAGGGCTACACCTTC
CDR3: CASSQDLGEGYTF

length: 16
size: .
D: .
J: TRBJ1-1
V: TRBV6-2/TRBV6-3
DNA: TGTGCCAGCAGTTCTAATGCGGACGGGATGAACACTGAAGCTTTCTTT
CDR3: CASSSNADGMNTEAFF

length: 13
size: .
D: .
J: TRBJ1-1
V: TRBV5-1
DNA: TGCGCCAGCAGCTTGGGAAGGAACACTGAAGCTTTCTTT
CDR3: CASSLGRNTEAFF

length: 12
size: .
D: TRBD1
J: TRBJ1-1
V: TRBV12-3/TRBV12-4
DNA: TGTGCCAGCAGTCTACTCGACAGGGGGGCTTTCTTT
CDR3: CASSLLDRGAFF

length: 16
size: .
D: .
J: TRBJ2-3
V: TRBV5-6
DNA: TGTGCCAGCAGCTTCTATGGACAGACTAGCACAGATACGCAGTATTTT
CDR3: CASSFYGQTSTDTQYF

length: 13
size: .
D: .
J: TRBJ1-2
V: TRBV3-1/TRBV3-2
DNA: TGTGCCAGCAGCCAAGAGAGGGGGTATGGCTACACCTTC
CDR3: CASSQERGYGYTF

length: 14
size: .
D: .
J: TRBJ2-1
V: TRBV10-3
DNA: TGTGCCATCAGTGAGTCGTTTCCCATGGCTGAGCAGTTCTTC
CDR3: CAISESFPMAEQFF

length: 14
size: once
D: TRBD1
J: TRBJ2-1
V: TRBV10-3
DNA: TGTGCCATCAGTGCAGGAACAGGGGTAAATGAGCAGTTCTTC
CDR3: CAISAGTGVNEQFF

length: 13
size: once
D: .
J: TRBJ1-1
V: TRBV27
DNA: TGTGCCAGCAGTTTTACAGGGAACACTGAAGCTTTCTTT
CDR3: CASSFTGNTEAFF

length: 16
size: .
D: .
J: TRBJ1-2
V: TRBV7-9
DNA: TGTGCCAGCAGCTTAGGCGCCCTTGTGGGGAACTATGGCTACACCTTC
CDR3: CASSLGALVGNYGYTF

length: 15
size: .
D: .
J: TRBJ2-2
V: TRBV7-2
DNA: TGTGCCAGCAGCTTCGACCCAAGGAACACCGGGGAGCTGTTTTTT
CDR3: CASSFDPRNTGELFF

length: 13
size: once
D: .
J: TRBJ1-5
V: TRBV19
DNA: TGTGCCAGTAGCCAACAGGGTTCGGTGGCCCAGCATTTT
CDR3: CASSQQGSVAQHF

length: 13
size: .
D: .
J: TRBJ1-1
V: TRBV28
DNA: TGTGCCAGCGAACAGGGTGGGGGCACTGAAGCTTTCTTT
CDR3: CASEQGGGTEAFF

length: 13
size: few
D: .
J: TRBJ1-6
V: TRBV7-9
DNA: TGTGCCAGCAGCTTAAAAGGGGGATCACCCCTCCACTTT
CDR3: CASSLKGGSPLHF

length: 12
size: .
D: .
J: TRBJ2-3
V: TRBV6-4
DNA: TGTGCCAGCAGTGACTCGGGGGATACGCAGTATTTT
CDR3: CASSDSGDTQYF

length: 15
size: .
D: .
J: TRBJ2-3
V: TRBV30
DNA: TGTGCCTGGAGTGTACGTGGGGCCAGCACAGATACGCAGTATTTT
CDR3: CAWSVRGASTDTQYF

length: 14
size: .
D: .
J: TRBJ1-2
V: TRBV5-1
DNA: TGCGCCAGCAGCTGGGTCGTCGACCCTCCTGGCTACACCTTC
CDR3: CASSWVVDPPGYTF